Presented here are 8 T cell receptor beta chains from one specimen sequenced in a study of blood T cell repertoires in COVID-19. Sequencing was performed with immunoSEQ multiplex PCR; in TCRdb, only in-frame clones are kept and a portion is missing. Of 150,000 or so clones detected, roughly 80% appear once; the ten largest clones hold roughly 12%. Sequencing was done on a sample of peripheral blood. These receptors were obtained from a woman between 55 and 75 years old with COVID-19, enrolled during active disease.

The rearrangement joins TRBV28 to TRBJ2-7; 7 nucleotides match TRBD2. Germline CDR1 MDHEN, CDR2 SYDVKM. Losses at the gene ends were 7 bases for V and 1 base for J; bases not matched to a gene: 10. This CDR3 contains 15 residues. CDR3 DNA sequence: TGTGCCAGCACATGCGGCGGGGGAGGGTCCTACGAGCAGTACTTC. This sequence encodes CASTCGGGGSYEQYF.

The chain has TRBV4-1 and TRBJ1-1; no firm D call. CDR3 length: 15 amino acids. CDR1 is MGHRA, CDR2 YSYEKL, per germline. Trimming removed 1 base at V and 1 base at J, with 10 bases between. This CDR3 is CASSQGGLGNTEAFF. CDR3 bases: TGCGCCAGCAGCCAAGGAGGGCTGGGGAACACTGAAGCTTTCTTT.

This chain uses TRBV18 with TRBJ1-5; 8 nucleotides align to TRBD1. V shed 4 bases and J 5 bases; nucleotides not matched to a gene: 10. In germline, CDR1 is KGHSH, CDR2 LQKENI. CDR3 length: 16 amino acids. This CDR3 is CASSQTSGGSYQPQHF. DNA for the CDR3: TGTGCCAGCTCACAGACCTCAGGGGGCTCTTATCAGCCCCAGCATTTT.

The chain is built from TRBV7-9 and TRBJ2-1, with 12 bases identical to TRBD2. Unmatched junction bases numbered 6, after V lost 5 bases and J lost 7 bases. This CDR3 contains 15 residues. The germline gives CDR1 SEHNR, CDR2 FQNEAQ (reference sequence). The CDR3 bases are TGTGCCAGCAGCCCGACTAGCGGGAGTTATAATGAGCAGTTCTTC. Translated, it gives CASSPTSGSYNEQFF.

The V call is TRBV3-1 (or the pseudogene TRBV3-2), the J call TRBJ2-2; 10 bases map to TRBD2. Per germline, CDR1 LGHDT and CDR2 YNNKEL (reference sequence). The CDR3 has 16 residues. J lost 4 bases, V lost 3 bases, and 5 bases had no gene match. CDR3 loop: CASSQSSGSFTGELFF. The CDR3 DNA sequence: TGTGCCAGCAGCCAGTCTAGCGGGAGCTTCACCGGGGAGCTGTTTTTT.

This clone was seen only a few times. The V gene is TRBV5-1, the J gene TRBJ1-1; 7 nucleotides align to TRBD1. The CDR3 has 13 amino acids. The germline gives CDR1 SGHRS, CDR2 YFSETQ. V shed 4 bases and J 5 bases; nucleotides not matched to a gene: 5. CDR3 sequence (DNA): TGCGCCAGCAGCCAACAGGGGAGTACTGAAGCTTTCTTT. The encoded protein is CASSQQGSTEAFF.

The J gene is TRBJ1-2, the V gene TRBV6-5, with 10 positions matching TRBD1. With 6 bases clipped from V and 4 bases from J, the junction kept 2 bases outside the gene matches. The CDR3 has 13 residues. CDR1 is MNHEY, CDR2 SVGAGI, per germline. The CDR3 here is CASRTGGSYGYTF. CDR3 coding DNA: TGTGCCAGCAGGACAGGGGGCAGCTATGGCTACACCTTC.

The V gene is TRBV7-3, the J gene TRBJ2-5, with TRBD1 matching 7 bases. The V segment lost 1 base and the J segment 5 bases; nucleotides outside the gene matches: 4. Germline V gene data show CDR1 as SGHTA and CDR2 as FQGTGA. The CDR3 is 14 amino acids. CDR3 bases: TGTGCCAGCAGCTTAATAGGGGGCGAGGAGACCCAGTACTTC. This codes for CASSLIGGEETQYF.